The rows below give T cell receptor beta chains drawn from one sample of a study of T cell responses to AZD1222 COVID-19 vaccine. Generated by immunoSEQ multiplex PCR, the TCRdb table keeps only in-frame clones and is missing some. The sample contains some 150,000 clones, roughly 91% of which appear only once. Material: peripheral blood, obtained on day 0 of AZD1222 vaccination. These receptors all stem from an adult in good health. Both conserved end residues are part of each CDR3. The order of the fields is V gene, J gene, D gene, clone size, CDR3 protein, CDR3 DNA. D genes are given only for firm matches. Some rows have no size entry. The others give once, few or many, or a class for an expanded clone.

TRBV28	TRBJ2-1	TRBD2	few	CATTIAGGPDEQFF	TGTGCCACCACTATAGCGGGAGGGCCGGATGAGCAGTTCTTC
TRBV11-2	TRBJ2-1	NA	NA	CASSLGRHVSSYNEQFF	TGTGCCAGCAGCTTAGGGAGGCACGTGAGCTCCTACAATGAGCAGTTCTTC
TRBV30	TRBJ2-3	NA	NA	CALSAVSTDTQYF	TGTGCCCTTTCGGCGGTTAGCACAGATACGCAGTATTTT
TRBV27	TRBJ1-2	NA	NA	CASSFGGPTGYTF	TGTGCCAGCAGTTTTGGGGGGCCGACGGGCTACACCTTC
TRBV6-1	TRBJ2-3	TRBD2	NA	CASSEGLAGRDTQYF	TGTGCCAGCAGTGAGGGACTAGCGGGACGGGATACGCAGTATTTT
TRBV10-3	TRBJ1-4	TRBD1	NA	CAISTTGAKNEKLFF	TGTGCCATCAGCACTACAGGGGCTAAAAATGAAAAACTGTTTTTT
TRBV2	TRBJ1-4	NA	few	CASSGVDEKLFF	TGTGCCAGTTCGGGGGTGGATGAAAAACTGTTTTTT
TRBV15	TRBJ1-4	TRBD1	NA	CATSGGDRENEKLFF	TGTGCCACCAGCGGGGGAGACAGGGAGAATGAAAAACTGTTTTTT
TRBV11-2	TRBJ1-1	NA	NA	CASSLASWGIGDGNTEAFF	TGTGCCAGCAGCTTAGCGTCGTGGGGAATAGGGGACGGGAACACTGAAGCTTTCTTT
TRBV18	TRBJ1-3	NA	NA	CASSLYRDSHSGNTIYF	TGTGCCAGCTCACTATACCGGGACTCCCACTCTGGAAACACCATATATTTT
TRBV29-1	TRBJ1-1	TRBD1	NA	CSARADRVLPEAFF	TGCAGCGCAAGAGCCGACAGGGTGTTACCTGAAGCTTTCTTT
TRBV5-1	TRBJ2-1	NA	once	CASSLDRAHNEQFF	TGCGCCAGCAGCTTGGACAGGGCACACAATGAGCAGTTCTTC
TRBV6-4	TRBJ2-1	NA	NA	CASSMGVYNEQFF	TGTGCCAGCAGTATGGGGGTATACAATGAGCAGTTCTTC
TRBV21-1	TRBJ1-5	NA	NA	CASSKPDRGLGQPQHF	TGTGCCAGCAGCAAACCCGACAGGGGGCTAGGTCAGCCCCAGCATTTT
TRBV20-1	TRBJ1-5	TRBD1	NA	CSARGQGDQPQHF	TGCAGTGCTCGTGGACAGGGCGATCAGCCCCAGCATTTT
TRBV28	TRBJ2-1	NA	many	CASSFVRELDNEQFF	TGTGCCAGCAGTTTTGTCCGGGAGTTGGACAATGAGCAGTTCTTC
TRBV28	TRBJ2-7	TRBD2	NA	CASRTSGSFEQYF	TGTGCCAGCAGGACTAGCGGGAGCTTCGAGCAGTACTTC
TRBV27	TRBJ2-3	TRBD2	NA	CASRGLAGVGDTQYF	TGTGCCAGCCGGGGACTAGCGGGAGTGGGAGATACGCAGTATTTT
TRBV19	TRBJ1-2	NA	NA	CASRFQGNPANYGYTF	TGTGCCAGTAGGTTCCAGGGGAACCCTGCTAACTATGGCTACACCTTC
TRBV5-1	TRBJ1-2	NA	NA	CASSSPTGNYGYTF	TGCGCCAGCAGCTCACCGACAGGCAACTATGGCTACACCTTC
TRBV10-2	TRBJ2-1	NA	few	CASSDTGWVYNEQFF	TGCGCCAGCAGTGACACCGGCTGGGTTTACAATGAGCAGTTCTTC
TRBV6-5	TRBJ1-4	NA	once	CASSYLNGGKLFF	TGTGCCAGCAGTTACCTCAATGGGGGAAAACTGTTTTTT
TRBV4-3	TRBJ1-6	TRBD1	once	CASSQSKSGQGTFSYNSPLHF	TGCGCCAGCAGCCAGTCGAAATCGGGACAGGGGACCTTCTCCTATAATTCACCCCTCCACTTT
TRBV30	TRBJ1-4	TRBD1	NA	CAWSPDRGREKLFF	TGTGCCTGGAGCCCAGACAGGGGTCGGGAAAAACTGTTTTTT
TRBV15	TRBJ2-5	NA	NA	CATSRDGGSGETQYF	TGTGCCACCAGCAGAGATGGAGGGTCAGGAGAGACCCAGTACTTC
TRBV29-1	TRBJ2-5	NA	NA	CSVDRDQETQYF	TGCAGCGTTGACAGGGACCAAGAGACCCAGTACTTC
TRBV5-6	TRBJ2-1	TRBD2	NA	CASSAGLAGANEQFF	TGTGCCAGCAGCGCGGGGCTAGCGGGAGCCAATGAGCAGTTCTTC
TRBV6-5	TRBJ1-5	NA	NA	CASSYSGGHQPQHF	TGTGCCAGCAGTTACTCAGGGGGGCATCAGCCCCAGCATTTT
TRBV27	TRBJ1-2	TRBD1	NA	CASSRRTGFYGYTF	TGTGCCAGCAGCCGAAGGACAGGGTTCTATGGCTACACCTTC
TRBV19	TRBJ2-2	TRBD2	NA	CASSVARLAGSTGELFF	TGTGCCAGTAGTGTAGCCCGACTAGCGGGGAGCACCGGGGAGCTGTTTTTT
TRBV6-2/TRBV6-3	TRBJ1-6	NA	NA	CASSTERSPLHF	TGTGCCAGCAGTACAGAGAGGTCACCCCTCCACTTT
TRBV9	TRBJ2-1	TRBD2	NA	CASSVATGGASSYNEQFF	TGTGCCAGCAGCGTAGCGACCGGGGGGGCCTCCTCCTACAATGAGCAGTTCTTC
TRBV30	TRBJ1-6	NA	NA	CAWSARGLVGNSPLHF	TGTGCCTGGAGTGCGAGGGGTTTAGTCGGAAATTCACCCCTCCACTTT
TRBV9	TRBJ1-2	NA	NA	CASSVGWGANYGYTF	TGTGCCAGCAGCGTAGGCTGGGGAGCTAACTATGGCTACACCTTC
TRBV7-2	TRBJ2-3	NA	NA	CASSLEAAVDTQYF	TGTGCCAGCAGCTTAGAGGCGGCTGTTGATACGCAGTATTTT
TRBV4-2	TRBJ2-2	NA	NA	CASSRGGAALSTGELFF	TGTGCCAGCAGCCGCGGTGGAGCGGCTCTTAGCACCGGGGAGCTGTTTTTT
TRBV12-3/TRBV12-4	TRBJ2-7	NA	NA	CASSFGRYEQYF	TGTGCCAGCAGTTTTGGGAGATACGAGCAGTACTTC
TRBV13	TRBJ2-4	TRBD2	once	CASSSPSGRDIQYF	TGTGCCAGCAGCTCCCCCAGCGGGAGGGACATTCAGTACTTC
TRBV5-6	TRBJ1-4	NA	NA	CASSSSDGQKGNEKLFF	TGTGCCAGCAGCTCCTCGGACGGCCAGAAAGGAAATGAAAAACTGTTTTTT
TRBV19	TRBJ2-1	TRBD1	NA	CASSSPPGQGDREQFF	TGTGCCAGTAGTTCGCCGCCGGGACAGGGCGACCGAGAGCAGTTCTTC
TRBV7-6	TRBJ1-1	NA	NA	CASSLDPGVTEAFF	TGTGCCAGCAGCTTAGATCCAGGGGTGACTGAAGCTTTCTTT
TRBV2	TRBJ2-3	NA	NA	CASSEAPATSTDTQYF	TGTGCCAGCAGTGAAGCGCCGGCGACTAGCACAGATACGCAGTATTTT
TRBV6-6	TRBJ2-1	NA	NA	CASSDSEGFSYNEQFF	TGTGCCAGCAGTGACTCCGAAGGCTTTTCCTACAATGAGCAGTTCTTC
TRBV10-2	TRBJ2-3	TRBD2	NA	CASREGLAGGTDTQYF	TGCGCCAGCAGAGAGGGACTAGCGGGAGGGACAGATACGCAGTATTTT
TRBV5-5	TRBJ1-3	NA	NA	CASSFGGLGSSGNTIYF	TGTGCCAGCAGCTTTGGAGGACTGGGAAGCTCTGGAAACACCATATATTTT
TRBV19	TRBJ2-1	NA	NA	CASSTGPNNEQFF	TGTGCCAGTAGCACGGGACCTAACAATGAGCAGTTCTTC
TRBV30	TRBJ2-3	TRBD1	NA	CAWSLPGTADTQYF	TGTGCCTGGAGTTTACCAGGGACAGCAGATACGCAGTATTTT
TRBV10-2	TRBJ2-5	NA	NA	CASSESRGAQETQYF	TGCGCCAGCAGTGAGTCGAGGGGGGCCCAAGAGACCCAGTACTTC
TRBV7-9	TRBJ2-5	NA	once	CASSADLRETQYF	TGTGCCAGCAGCGCAGATCTGCGAGAGACCCAGTACTTC
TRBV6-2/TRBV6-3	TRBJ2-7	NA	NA	CASSPHSYEQYF	TGTGCCAGCAGTCCACACTCATACGAGCAGTACTTC
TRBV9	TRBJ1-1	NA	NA	CASSVKDGGNTEAFF	TGTGCCAGCAGCGTAAAGGACGGGGGGAACACTGAAGCTTTCTTT
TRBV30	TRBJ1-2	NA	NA	CAWTRRPIGYTF	TGTGCCTGGACCCGAAGGCCAATTGGCTACACCTTC
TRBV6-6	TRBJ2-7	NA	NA	CASSSAGEQYF	TGTGCCAGCAGTTCGGCAGGGGAGCAGTACTTC
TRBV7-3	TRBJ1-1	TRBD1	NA	CASSRLGGLNTEAFF	TGTGCCAGCAGTCGATTAGGGGGCTTGAACACTGAAGCTTTCTTT
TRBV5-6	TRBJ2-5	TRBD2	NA	CASSSGLAQETQYF	TGTGCCAGCAGTTCGGGACTAGCCCAAGAGACCCAGTACTTC
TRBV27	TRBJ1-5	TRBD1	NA	CASSLTGEQPQHF	TGTGCCAGCAGTTTGACAGGGGAGCAGCCCCAGCATTTT
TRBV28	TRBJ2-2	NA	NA	CASSPPLLAPGELFF	TGTGCCAGCAGTCCCCCACTTCTCGCCCCCGGGGAGCTGTTTTTT
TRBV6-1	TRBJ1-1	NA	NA	CASSEGPGLENTEAFF	TGTGCCAGCAGTGAAGGCCCCGGGTTAGAGAACACTGAAGCTTTCTTT